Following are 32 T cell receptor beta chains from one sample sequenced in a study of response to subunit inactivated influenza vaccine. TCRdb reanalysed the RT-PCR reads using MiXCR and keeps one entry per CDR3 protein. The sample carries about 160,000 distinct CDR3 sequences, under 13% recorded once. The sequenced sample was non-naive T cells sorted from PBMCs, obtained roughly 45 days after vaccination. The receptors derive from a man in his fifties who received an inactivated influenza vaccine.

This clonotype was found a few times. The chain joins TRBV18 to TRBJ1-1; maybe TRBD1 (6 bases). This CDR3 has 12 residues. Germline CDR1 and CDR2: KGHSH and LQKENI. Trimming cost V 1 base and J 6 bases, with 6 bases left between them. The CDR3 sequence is CASSPRTAEAFF. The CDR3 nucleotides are TGTGCCAGCTCACCACGGACAGCTGAAGCTTTCTTT.

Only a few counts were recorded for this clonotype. As DNA, the CDR3 is TGTGCCAGCAGCCCTCGGGACTCCGAAGCTTTCTTT. Translated: CASSPRDSEAFF. The chain joins TRBV7-9 to TRBJ1-1, with D tentatively TRBD1 (5 bases). The CDR3 has 12 residues. Trimming removed 5 bases at V and 8 bases at J, with 12 bases between. Germline assignment: CDR1 SEHNR and CDR2 FQNEAQ (reference sequence).

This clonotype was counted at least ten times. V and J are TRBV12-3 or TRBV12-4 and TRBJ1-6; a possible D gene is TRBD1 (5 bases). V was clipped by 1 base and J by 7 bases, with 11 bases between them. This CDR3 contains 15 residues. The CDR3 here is CASSLGRVANSPLHF. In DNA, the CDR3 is TGTGCCAGCAGTTTAGGCAGGGTGGCGAATTCACCCCTCCACTTT.

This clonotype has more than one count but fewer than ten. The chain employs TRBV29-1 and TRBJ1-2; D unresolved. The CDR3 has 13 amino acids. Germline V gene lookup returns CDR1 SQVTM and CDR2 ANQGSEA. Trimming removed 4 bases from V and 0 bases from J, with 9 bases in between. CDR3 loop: CSVVGRTNYGYTF. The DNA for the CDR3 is TGCAGCGTTGTGGGCAGGACTAACTATGGCTACACCTTC.

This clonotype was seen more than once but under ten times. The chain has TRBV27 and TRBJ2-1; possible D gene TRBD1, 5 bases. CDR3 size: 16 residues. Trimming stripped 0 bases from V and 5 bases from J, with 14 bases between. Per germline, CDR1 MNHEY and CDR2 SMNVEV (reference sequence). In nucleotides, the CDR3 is TGTGCCAGCAGTTTATCAGGGGCTACGCGACACAATGAGCAGTTCTTC. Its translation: CASSLSGATRHNEQFF.

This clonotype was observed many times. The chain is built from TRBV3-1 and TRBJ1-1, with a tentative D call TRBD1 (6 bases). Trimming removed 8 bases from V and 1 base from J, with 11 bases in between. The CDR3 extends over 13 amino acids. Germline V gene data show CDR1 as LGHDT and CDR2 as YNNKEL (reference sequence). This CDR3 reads CASSRGANTEAFF. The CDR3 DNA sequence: TGTGCCAGCTCTCGGGGGGCGAACACTGAAGCTTTCTTT.

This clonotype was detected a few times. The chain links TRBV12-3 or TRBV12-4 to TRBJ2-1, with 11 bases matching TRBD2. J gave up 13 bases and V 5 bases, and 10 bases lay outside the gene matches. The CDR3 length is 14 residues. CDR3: CASSPDSGGGYQFF. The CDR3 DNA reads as TGTGCCAGCAGTCCAGATAGCGGGGGGGGCTATCAGTTCTTC.

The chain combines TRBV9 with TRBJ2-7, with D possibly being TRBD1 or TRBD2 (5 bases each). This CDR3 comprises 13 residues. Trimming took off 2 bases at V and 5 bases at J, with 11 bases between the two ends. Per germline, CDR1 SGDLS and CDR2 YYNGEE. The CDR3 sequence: CASSVSGSDEQYF. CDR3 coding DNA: TGTGCCAGCAGCGTGTCAGGGAGCGACGAGCAGTACTTC.

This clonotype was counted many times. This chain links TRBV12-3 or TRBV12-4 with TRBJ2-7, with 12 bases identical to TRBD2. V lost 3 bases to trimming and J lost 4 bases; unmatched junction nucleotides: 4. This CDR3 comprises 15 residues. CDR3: CASSLTSGRAYEQYF. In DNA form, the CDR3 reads TGTGCCAGCAGTTTGACTAGCGGGAGAGCATACGAGCAGTACTTC.

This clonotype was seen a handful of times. The CDR3 sequence is CSARDSRGQKETQYF. The CDR3, as DNA: TGCAGTGCTAGAGATTCCCGGGGCCAAAAAGAGACCCAGTACTTC. The chain is built from TRBV20-1 and TRBJ2-5; D is perhaps TRBD1 or TRBD2 (5 bases each). The CDR3 has 15 amino acids. V was pared by 0 bases and J by 3 bases, with 14 bases between. The germline gives CDR1 DFQATT, CDR2 SNEGSKA (reference sequence).

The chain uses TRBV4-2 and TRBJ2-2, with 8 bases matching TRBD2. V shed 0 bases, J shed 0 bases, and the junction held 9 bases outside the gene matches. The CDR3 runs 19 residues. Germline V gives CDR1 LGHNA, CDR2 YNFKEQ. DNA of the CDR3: TGTGCCAGCAGCCAAGATTCGTCAGCGGGGGTTCCGAACACCGGGGAGCTGTTTTTT. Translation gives CASSQDSSAGVPNTGELFF.

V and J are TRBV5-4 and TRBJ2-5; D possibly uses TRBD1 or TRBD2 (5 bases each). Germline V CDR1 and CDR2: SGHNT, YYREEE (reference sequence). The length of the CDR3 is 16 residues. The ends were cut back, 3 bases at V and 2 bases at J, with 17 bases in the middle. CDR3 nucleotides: TGTGCCAGCAGCTCGATGTCCGGGGCGCGACAAGAGACCCAGTACTTC. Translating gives CASSSMSGARQETQYF. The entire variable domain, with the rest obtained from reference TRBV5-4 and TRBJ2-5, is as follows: ETGVTQSPTHLIKTRGQQVTLRCSSQSGHNTVSWYQQALGQGPQFIFQYYREEENGRGNFPPRFSGLQFPNYSSELNVNALELDDSALYLCASSSMSGARQETQYFGPGTRLLVL.

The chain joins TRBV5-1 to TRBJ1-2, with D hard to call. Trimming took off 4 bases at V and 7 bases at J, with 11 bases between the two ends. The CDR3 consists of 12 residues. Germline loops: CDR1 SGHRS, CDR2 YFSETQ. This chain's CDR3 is CASSGGYGGYTF. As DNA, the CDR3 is TGCGCCAGCAGCGGAGGGTACGGTGGCTACACCTTC.

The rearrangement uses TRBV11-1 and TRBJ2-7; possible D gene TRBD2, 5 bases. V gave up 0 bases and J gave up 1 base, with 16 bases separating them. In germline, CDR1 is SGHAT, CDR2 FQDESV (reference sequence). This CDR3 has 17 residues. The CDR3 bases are TGTGCCAGCAGCTTAGCGCAAGGAGGTCGGTTATCCTACGAGCAGTACTTC. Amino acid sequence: CASSLAQGGRLSYEQYF.

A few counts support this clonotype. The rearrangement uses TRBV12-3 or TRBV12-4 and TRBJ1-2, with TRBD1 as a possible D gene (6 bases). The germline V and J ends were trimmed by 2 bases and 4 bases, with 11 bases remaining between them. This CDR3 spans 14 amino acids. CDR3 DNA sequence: TGTGCCAGCAGTTTAAGGGGGACGGCCTATGGCTACACCTTC. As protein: CASSLRGTAYGYTF.

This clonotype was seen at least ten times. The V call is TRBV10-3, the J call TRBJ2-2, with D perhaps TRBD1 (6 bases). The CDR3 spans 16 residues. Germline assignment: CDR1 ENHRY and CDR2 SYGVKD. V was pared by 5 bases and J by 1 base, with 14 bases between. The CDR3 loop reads CAISPKQGLNTGELFF. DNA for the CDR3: TGTGCCATCAGTCCGAAACAGGGTTTGAACACCGGGGAGCTGTTTTTT.

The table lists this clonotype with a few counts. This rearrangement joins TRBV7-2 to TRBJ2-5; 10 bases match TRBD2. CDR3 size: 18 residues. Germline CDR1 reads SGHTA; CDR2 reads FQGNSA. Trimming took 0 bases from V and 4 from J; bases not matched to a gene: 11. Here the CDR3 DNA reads TGTGCCAGCAGCTTAGCGTGGTCAGCGGGGGGGCTGGGAGAGACCCAGTACTTC. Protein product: CASSLAWSAGGLGETQYF.

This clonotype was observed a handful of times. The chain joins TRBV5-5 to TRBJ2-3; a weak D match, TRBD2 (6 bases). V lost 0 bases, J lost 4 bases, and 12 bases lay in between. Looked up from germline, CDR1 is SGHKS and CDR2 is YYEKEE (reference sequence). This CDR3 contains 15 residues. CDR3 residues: CASSLGGVGADTQYF. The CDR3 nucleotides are TGTGCCAGCAGCTTGGGGGGGGTTGGAGCAGATACGCAGTATTTT.

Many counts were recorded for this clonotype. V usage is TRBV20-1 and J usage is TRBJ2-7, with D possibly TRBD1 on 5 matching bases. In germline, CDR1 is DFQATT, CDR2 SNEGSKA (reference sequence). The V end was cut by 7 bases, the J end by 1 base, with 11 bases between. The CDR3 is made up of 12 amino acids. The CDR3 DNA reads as TGCAGTGGGGTGAAGGGGTCCTACGAGCAGTACTTC. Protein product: CSGVKGSYEQYF.

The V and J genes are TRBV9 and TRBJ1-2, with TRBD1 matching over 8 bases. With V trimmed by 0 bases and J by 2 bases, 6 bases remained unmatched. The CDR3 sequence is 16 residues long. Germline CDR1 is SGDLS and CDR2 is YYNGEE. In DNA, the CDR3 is TGTGCCAGCAGCGTAGGAGGACAGGGTCTAAACTATGGCTACACCTTC. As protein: CASSVGGQGLNYGYTF.

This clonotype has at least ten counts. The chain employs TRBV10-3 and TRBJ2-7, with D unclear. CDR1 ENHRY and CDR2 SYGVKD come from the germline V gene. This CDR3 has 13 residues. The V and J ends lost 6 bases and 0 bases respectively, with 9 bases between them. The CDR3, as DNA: TGTGCCATCAGGGGCGGTGACTCCTACGAGCAGTACTTC. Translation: CAIRGGDSYEQYF.

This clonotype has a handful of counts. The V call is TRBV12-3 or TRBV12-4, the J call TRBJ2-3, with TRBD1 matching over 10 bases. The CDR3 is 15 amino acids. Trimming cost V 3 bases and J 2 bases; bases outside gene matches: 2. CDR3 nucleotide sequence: TGTGCCAGCAGTTTGGGACAGGGGAACACAGATACGCAGTATTTT. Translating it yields CASSLGQGNTDTQYF.

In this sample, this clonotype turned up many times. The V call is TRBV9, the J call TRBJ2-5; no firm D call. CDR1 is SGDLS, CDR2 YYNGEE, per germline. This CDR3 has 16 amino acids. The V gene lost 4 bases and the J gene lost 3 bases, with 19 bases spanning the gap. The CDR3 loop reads CASSSNPLVSKETQYF. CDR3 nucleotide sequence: TGTGCCAGCAGCTCCAATCCCCTGGTATCGAAAGAGACCCAGTACTTC.

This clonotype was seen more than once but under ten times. The CDR3 sequence is CASSYLGQTNTGELFF. The DNA of the CDR3 is TGTGCCAGCAGTTACCTAGGACAGACGAACACCGGGGAGCTGTTTTTT. The V gene is TRBV6-5, the J gene TRBJ2-2; D perhaps matches TRBD1 (6 bases). Per germline, CDR1 MNHEY and CDR2 SVGAGI. This CDR3 region has 16 residues. Trimming pared 2 bases from V and 0 bases from J, leaving 10 bases between.

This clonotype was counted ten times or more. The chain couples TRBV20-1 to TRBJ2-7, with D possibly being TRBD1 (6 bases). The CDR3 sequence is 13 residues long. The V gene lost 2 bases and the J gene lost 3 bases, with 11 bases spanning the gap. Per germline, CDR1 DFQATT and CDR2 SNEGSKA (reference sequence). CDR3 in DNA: TGCAGTGCTAGACGGTTAGGGGGCTACGAGCAGTACTTC. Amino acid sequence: CSARRLGGYEQYF.

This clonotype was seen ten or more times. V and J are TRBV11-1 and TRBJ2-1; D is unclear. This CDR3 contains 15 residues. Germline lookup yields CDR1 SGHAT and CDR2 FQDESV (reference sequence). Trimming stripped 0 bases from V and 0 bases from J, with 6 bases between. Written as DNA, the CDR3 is TGTGCCAGCAGCTTAGCGTGGAACTCCTACAATGAGCAGTTCTTC. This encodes CASSLAWNSYNEQFF.

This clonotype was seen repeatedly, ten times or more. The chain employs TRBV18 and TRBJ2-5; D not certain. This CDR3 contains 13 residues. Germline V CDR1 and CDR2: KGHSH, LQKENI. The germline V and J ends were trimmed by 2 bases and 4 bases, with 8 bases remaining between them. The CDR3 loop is CASSPGPAETQYF. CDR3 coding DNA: TGTGCCAGCTCACCAGGGCCAGCAGAGACCCAGTACTTC.

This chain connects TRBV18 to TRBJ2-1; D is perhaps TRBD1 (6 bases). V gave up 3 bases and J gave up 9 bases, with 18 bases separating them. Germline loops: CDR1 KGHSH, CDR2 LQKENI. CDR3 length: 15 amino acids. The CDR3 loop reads CASSPERGFESEQFF. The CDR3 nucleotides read TGTGCCAGCTCACCCGAGAGGGGGTTTGAGAGTGAGCAGTTCTTC.

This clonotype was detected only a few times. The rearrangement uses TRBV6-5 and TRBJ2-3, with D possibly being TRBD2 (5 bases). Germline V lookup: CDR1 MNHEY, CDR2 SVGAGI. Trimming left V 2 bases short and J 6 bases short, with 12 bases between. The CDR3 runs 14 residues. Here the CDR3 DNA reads TGTGCCAGCAGTTACGGTGCTGGGAGTGATACGCAGTATTTT. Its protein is CASSYGAGSDTQYF.

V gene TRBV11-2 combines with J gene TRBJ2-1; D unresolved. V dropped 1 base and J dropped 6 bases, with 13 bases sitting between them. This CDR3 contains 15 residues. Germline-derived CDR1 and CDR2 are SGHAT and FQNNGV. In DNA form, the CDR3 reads TGTGCCAGCAGCTTAGGGACGGTTCGGTCCAATGAGCAGTTCTTC. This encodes CASSLGTVRSNEQFF.

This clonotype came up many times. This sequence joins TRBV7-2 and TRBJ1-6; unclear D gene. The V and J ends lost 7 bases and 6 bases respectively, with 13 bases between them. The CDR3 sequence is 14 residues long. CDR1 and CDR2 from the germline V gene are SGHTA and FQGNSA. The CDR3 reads CASTLSAVNSPLHF. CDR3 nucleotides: TGTGCCAGCACCCTCTCGGCAGTTAATTCACCCCTCCACTTT.

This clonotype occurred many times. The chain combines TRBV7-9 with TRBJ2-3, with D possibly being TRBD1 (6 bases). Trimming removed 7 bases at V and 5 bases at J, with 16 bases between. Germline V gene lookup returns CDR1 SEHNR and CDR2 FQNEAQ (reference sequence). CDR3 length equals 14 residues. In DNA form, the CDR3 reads TGTGCCAGCAACAACCAGGGGTTCGGAGATACGCAGTATTTT. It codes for CASNNQGFGDTQYF.